This passage covers 14 T cell receptor beta chains from one sample sequenced in a study of T cell responses to AZD1222 COVID-19 vaccine. Libraries were prepared by immunoSEQ multiplex PCR; TCRdb keeps only in-frame clonotypes and omits some of them. The sample has around 91,000 clones; nearly 90% are singletons. The sample consisted of peripheral blood, taken on day 0 of AZD1222 vaccination. These receptor sequences come from an adult in good health.

The V and J genes are TRBV11-2 and TRBJ1-1, with D unresolved. Germline loops: CDR1 SGHAT, CDR2 FQNNGV. Trimming took 0 bases from V and 6 from J, leaving 14 bases between them. This CDR3 is 15 amino acids long. Here the CDR3 DNA reads TGTGCCAGCAGCTTAGATCCTGGGGATGTAGCTGAAGCTTTCTTT. This gives the protein CASSLDPGDVAEAFF.

V gene TRBV28 combines with J gene TRBJ2-7; possible D gene TRBD2, 5 bases. Germline values: CDR1 MDHEN, CDR2 SYDVKM. Trimming cost V 5 bases and J 0 bases, with 14 bases left between them. The CDR3 consists of 15 residues. The CDR3 reads CASSTMDGNSYEQYF. The CDR3 nucleotides read TGTGCCAGCAGTACTATGGACGGGAACTCCTACGAGCAGTACTTC.

The chain is built from TRBV5-6 and TRBJ1-4; D might be TRBD1 (5 bases). CDR3 length: 15 residues. The germline CDR1 and CDR2 sequences are SGHDT and YYEEEE. The ends were cut back, 3 bases at V and 8 bases at J, with 17 bases in the middle. The CDR3 nucleotides read TGTGCCAGCAGCTACCAAGGAGGGACTCGAGAAAAACTGTTTTTT. It translates to CASSYQGGTREKLFF.

This clone was seen a handful of times. The chain carries TRBV7-2 and TRBJ1-2; D unresolved. The germline CDR1 and CDR2 sequences are SGHTA and FQGNSA. The CDR3 extends over 13 amino acids. V was cut by 3 bases and J by 8 bases, with 13 bases left in between. CDR3 bases: TGTGCCAGCAGCTTGGCGGGGAACGGCGGCTACACCTTC. This gives the protein CASSLAGNGGYTF.

The chain is built from TRBV19 and TRBJ2-1, with D perhaps matching TRBD1 (5 bases). Germline values: CDR1 LNHDA, CDR2 SQIVND (reference sequence). The CDR3 loop spans 14 amino acids. Trimming took off 10 bases at V and 4 bases at J, with 17 bases between the two ends. CDR3 DNA: TGTGCCAATAGGGCACAGGACACTTACAATGAGCAGTTCTTC. This encodes CANRAQDTYNEQFF.

Only one count was recorded for this clone. The rearrangement links TRBV27 to TRBJ1-1, with D possibly being TRBD1 (5 bases). Germline-derived CDR1 and CDR2 are MNHEY and SMNVEV (reference sequence). With 4 bases removed from V and 2 bases from J, the gap between germline ends came to 8 bases. This CDR3 has 13 residues. The CDR3 DNA reads as TGTGCCAGCAGTTGGGGCAGTAACACTGAAGCTTTCTTT. Its protein is CASSWGSNTEAFF.

This clone came up once. The rearrangement joins TRBV19 to TRBJ2-1; 7 positions agree with TRBD1. The CDR3 is 14 amino acids. The germline V gene has CDR1 LNHDA and CDR2 SQIVND (reference sequence). Losses at the gene ends were 6 bases for V and 2 bases for J; bases not matched to a gene: 4. The CDR3 DNA is TGTGCCAGTAGAACAGGACAGGCCTACAATGAGCAGTTCTTC. Protein product: CASRTGQAYNEQFF. The full variable domain, its missing parts supplied by reference TRBV19 and TRBJ2-1, is DGGITQSPKYLFRKEGQNVTLSCEQNLNHDAMYWYRQDPGQGLRLIYYSQIVNDFQKGDIAEGYSVSREKKESFPLTVTSAQKNPTAFYLCASRTGQAYNEQFFGPGTRLTVL.

The chain recombines TRBV29-1 with TRBJ1-4; 7 bases are shared with TRBD1. Losses at the gene ends were 5 bases for V and 7 bases for J; bases not matched to a gene: 7. The CDR3 totals 13 residues. The germline V gene encodes CDR1 SQVTM and CDR2 ANQGSEA. CDR3 nucleotides: TGCAGCGTTCGACAGGGTCAAGGTGAAAAACTGTTTTTT. Translation gives CSVRQGQGEKLFF.

The rearrangement links TRBV27 to TRBJ2-7; D is possibly TRBD2 (6 bases). The length of the CDR3 is 15 residues. The germline V gene has CDR1 MNHEY and CDR2 SMNVEV (reference sequence). Between the trimmed V and J ends, which lost 6 bases and 4 bases, there was a span of 19 bases. The DNA for the CDR3 is TGTGCCAGCAGCCGCCCGGGTCAGGGAGGTTACGAGCAGTACTTC. Amino acids: CASSRPGQGGYEQYF.

Worth noting for this clone: The junction departs from the called germline gene at one end, perhaps through a read error. The chain carries TRBV7-9 and TRBJ1-2; perhaps TRBD1 as D (5 bases). In germline, CDR1 is SEHNR, CDR2 FQNEAQ (reference sequence). This CDR3 is built from 15 residues. CDR3 sequence: CASTLYGGANYGYTF. The CDR3 bases are TGTGCCAGCACCTTATATGGAGGGGCTAACTATGGCTACACCTTC. Looking up the rest from reference TRBV7-9 and TRBJ1-2 gives the full variable domain: DTGVSQNPRHKITKRGQNVTFRCDPISEHNRLYWYRQTLGQGPEFLTYFQNEAQLEKSRLLSDRFSAERPKGSFSTLEIQRTEQGDSAMYLCASTLYGGANYGYTFGSGTRLTVV.

The V and J genes are TRBV21-1 and TRBJ1-3; the D call in the table, TRBD1, was not verified against the DNA. TRBV21-1 counts as a pseudogene. The CDR3 has 16 amino acids. The CDR3 DNA reads as TGTGCCAGCAGCAAAGAGGGGCAGGGGCCTGGAAACACCATATATTTT. Protein product: CASSKEGQGPGNTIYF.

This chain joins TRBV7-2 and TRBJ2-1; weak D call: TRBD1 (5 bases). Germline CDR1 and CDR2: SGHTA and FQGNSA. The ends were cut back, 5 bases at V and 9 bases at J, with 17 bases in the middle. The CDR3 is made up of 14 amino acids. For the CDR3, the DNA is TGTGCCAGCAGCCAATATTTGCAGGGTAGTGAGCAGTTCTTC. Translated, it gives CASSQYLQGSEQFF. Combining the CDR3 with reference TRBV7-2 and TRBJ2-1 gives the whole variable domain GAGVSQSPSNKVTEKGKDVELRCDPISGHTALYWYRQSLGQGLEFLIYFQGNSAPDKSGLPSDRFSAERTGGSVSTLTIQRTQQEDSAVYLCASSQYLQGSEQFFGPGTRLTVL.

The chain carries TRBV2 and TRBJ1-1; D ambiguous. Per germline, CDR1 SNHLY and CDR2 FYNNEI. Trimming stripped 3 bases from V and 2 bases from J, with 10 bases between. The CDR3 sequence is 14 residues long. In DNA, the CDR3 is TGTGCCAGCAGTGATTGGACTCCTAACACTGAAGCTTTCTTT. Protein sequence: CASSDWTPNTEAFF.

This clone was recorded only once. The chain carries TRBV27 and TRBJ2-1; TRBD1 agrees at 7 bases. Unmatched junction bases numbered 11, after V lost 4 bases and J lost 5 bases. Germline V gene data show CDR1 as MNHEY and CDR2 as SMNVEV (reference sequence). The CDR3 has 16 residues. CDR3 bases: TGTGCCAGCAGTTCCCCGACAGGGAGCCCTGACAATGAGCAGTTCTTC. Protein sequence: CASSSPTGSPDNEQFF.